This T cell receptor (beta chain) was retrieved from a study of T cells after yellow fever vaccination. Looking at the study overall: Preparing low-cell-number fractions relied on SMART-Seq v4 Ultra Low Input.

Study conclusions and caveats: Most clones from primary vaccination were detected again post-booster (roughly 96% CD4, 70% to 90% CD8). A limited proportion of clonotypes was detected within both the CD4 and CD8 compartments.

Looked up from germline, CDR1 is SQVTM and CDR2 is ANQGSEA. J was trimmed by 4 bases and V by 3 bases; bases with no gene match: 4. This CDR3 region has 13 residues. The study made its TCR cDNA through 5'RACE template switching. That step introduced a universal primer site along with UMIs. TCRdb redid the calling of the 5' RACE reads with MiXCR, one entry per CDR3 protein. In the table there are 500,000 to 700,000 distinct CDR3 sequences, about a fifth of which are singletons. As to this clonotype: The antigen is undetermined.

This TCR was recovered from a man younger than 45 who received the YFV17D yellow fever vaccine. The chain combines TRBV29-1 with TRBJ1-2; TRBD1 matches 8 bases. Here the sequenced sample was PBMCs, taken 15 days after the yellow fever booster vaccination. The CDR3: CSVEGQASYGYTF. DNA for the CDR3: TGCAGCGTTGAGGGACAGGCCTCCTATGGCTACACCTTC.